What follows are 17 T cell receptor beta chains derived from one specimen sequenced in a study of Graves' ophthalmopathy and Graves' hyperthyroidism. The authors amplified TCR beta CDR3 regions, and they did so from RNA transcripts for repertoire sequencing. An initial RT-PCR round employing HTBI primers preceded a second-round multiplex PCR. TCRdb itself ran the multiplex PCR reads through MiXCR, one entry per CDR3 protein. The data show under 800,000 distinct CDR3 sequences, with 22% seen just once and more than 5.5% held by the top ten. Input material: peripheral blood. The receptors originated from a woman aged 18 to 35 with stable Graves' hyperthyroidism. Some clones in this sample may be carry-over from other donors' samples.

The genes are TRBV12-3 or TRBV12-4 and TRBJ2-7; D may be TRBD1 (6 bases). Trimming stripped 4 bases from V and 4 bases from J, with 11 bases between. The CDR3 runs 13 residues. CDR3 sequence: CASSSTDRYEQYF. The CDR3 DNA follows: TGTGCCAGCAGTTCTACAGACAGGTACGAGCAGTACTTC.

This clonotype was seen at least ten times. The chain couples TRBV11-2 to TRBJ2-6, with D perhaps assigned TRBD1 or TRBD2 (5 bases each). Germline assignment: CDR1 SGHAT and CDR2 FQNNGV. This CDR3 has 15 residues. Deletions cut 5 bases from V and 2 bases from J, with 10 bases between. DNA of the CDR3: TGTGCCAGCAGCCCCCCGGGGCCTGGGGCCAACGTCCTGACTTTC. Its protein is CASSPPGPGANVLTF.

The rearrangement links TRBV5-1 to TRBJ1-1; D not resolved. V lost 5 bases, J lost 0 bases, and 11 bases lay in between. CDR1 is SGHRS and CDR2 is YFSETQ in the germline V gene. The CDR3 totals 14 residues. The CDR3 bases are TGCGCCAGCAGGGCCGCGGGGATGAACACTGAAGCTTTCTTT. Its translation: CASRAAGMNTEAFF.

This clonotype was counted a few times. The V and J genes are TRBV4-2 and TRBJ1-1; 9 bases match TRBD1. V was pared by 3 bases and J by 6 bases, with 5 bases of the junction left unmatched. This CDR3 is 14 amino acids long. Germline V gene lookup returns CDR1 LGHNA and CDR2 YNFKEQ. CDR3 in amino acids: CASSHLQGAPEAFF. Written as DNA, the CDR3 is TGTGCCAGCAGCCATCTACAGGGGGCCCCTGAAGCTTTCTTT.

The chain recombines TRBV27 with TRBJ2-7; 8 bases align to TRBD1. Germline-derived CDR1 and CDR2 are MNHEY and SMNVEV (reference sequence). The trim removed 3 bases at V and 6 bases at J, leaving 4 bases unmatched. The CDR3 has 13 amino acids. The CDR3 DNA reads TGTGCCAGCAGTTTTGGCAGGGGGCGCGAGCAGTACTTC. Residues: CASSFGRGREQYF.

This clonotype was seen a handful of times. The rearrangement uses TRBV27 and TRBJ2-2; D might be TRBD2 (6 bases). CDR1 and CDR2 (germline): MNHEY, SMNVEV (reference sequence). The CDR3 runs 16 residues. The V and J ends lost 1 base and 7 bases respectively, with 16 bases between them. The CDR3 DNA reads TGTGCCAGCAGTTTATGGTCCGGAGGGCGAGTCGGGGAGCTGTTTTTT. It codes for CASSLWSGGRVGELFF.

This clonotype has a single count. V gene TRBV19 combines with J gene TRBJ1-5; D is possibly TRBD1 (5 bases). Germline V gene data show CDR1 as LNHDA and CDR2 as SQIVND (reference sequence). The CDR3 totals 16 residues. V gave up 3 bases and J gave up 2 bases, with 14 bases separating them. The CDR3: CASSMKGRQRNQPQHF. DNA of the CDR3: TGTGCCAGTAGTATGAAGGGGCGGCAGCGCAATCAGCCCCAGCATTTT.

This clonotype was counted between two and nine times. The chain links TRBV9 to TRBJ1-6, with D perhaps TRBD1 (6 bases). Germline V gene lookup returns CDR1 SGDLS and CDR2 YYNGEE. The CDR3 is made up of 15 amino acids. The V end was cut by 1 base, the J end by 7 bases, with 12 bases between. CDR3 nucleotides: TGTGCCAGCAGCGTACAGGGGACGGACAATTCACCCCTCCACTTT. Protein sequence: CASSVQGTDNSPLHF.

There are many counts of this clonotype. The CDR3 protein is CAWSKSSTYEQYF. The DNA for the CDR3 is TGTGCCTGGAGTAAGTCCTCCACCTACGAGCAGTACTTC. The rearrangement joins TRBV30 to TRBJ2-7; D remains ambiguous. The V end was cut by 2 bases, the J end by 2 bases, with 10 bases between. The CDR3 totals 13 residues. The germline V gene encodes CDR1 GTSNPN and CDR2 SVGIG (reference sequence).

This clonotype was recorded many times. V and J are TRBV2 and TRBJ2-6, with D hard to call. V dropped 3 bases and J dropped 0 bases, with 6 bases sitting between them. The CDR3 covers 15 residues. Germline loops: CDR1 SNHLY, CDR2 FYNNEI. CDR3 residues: CASSDRNSGANVLTF. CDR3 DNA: TGTGCCAGCAGTGACAGAAACTCTGGGGCCAACGTCCTGACTTTC.

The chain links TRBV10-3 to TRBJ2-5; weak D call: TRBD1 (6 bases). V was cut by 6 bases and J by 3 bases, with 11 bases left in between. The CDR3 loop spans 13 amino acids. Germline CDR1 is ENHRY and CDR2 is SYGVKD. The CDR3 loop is CAIRGGQEETQYF. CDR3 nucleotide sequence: TGTGCCATCAGAGGGGGACAAGAAGAGACCCAGTACTTC.

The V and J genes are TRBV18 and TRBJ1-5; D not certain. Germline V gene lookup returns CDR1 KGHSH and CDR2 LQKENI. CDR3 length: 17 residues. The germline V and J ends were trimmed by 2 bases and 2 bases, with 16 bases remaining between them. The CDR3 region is CASSPSGVRGRNQPQHF. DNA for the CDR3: TGTGCCAGCTCACCATCTGGGGTGCGAGGTCGCAATCAGCCCCAGCATTTT. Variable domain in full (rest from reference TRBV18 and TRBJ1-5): NAGVMQNPRHLVRRRGQEARLRCSPMKGHSHVYWYRQLPEEGLKFMVYLQKENIIDESGMPKERFSAEFPKEGPSILRIQQVVRGDSAAYFCASSPSGVRGRNQPQHFGDGTRLSIL.

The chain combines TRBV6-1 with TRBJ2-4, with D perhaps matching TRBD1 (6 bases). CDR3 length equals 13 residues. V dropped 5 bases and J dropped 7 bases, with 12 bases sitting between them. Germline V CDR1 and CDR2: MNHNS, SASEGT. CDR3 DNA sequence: TGTGCCAGCAGTCGTCAGGGGATCAACATTCAGTACTTC. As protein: CASSRQGINIQYF.

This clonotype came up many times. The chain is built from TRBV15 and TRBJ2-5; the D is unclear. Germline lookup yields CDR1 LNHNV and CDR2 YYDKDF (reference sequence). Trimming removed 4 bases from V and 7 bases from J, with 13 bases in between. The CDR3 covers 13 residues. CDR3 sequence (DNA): TGTGCCACCAGCACCTCCCCGGAAGGGACCCAGTACTTC. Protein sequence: CATSTSPEGTQYF.

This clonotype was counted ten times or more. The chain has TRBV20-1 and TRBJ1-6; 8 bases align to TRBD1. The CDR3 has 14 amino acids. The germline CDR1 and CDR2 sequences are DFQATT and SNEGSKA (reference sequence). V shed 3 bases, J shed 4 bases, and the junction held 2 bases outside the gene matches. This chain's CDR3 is CSASRTGYNSPLHF. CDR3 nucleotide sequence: TGCAGTGCTAGCCGGACAGGGTATAATTCACCCCTCCACTTT.

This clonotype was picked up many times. The CDR3 DNA reads as TGCAGCGTTGCGGCCAGTTCCTACGAGCAGTACTTC. Amino acids: CSVAASSYEQYF. V is TRBV29-1 and J is TRBJ2-7; D is unclear. The CDR3 extends over 12 amino acids. The V gene lost 4 bases and the J gene lost 1 base, with 8 bases spanning the gap. In germline, CDR1 is SQVTM, CDR2 ANQGSEA.

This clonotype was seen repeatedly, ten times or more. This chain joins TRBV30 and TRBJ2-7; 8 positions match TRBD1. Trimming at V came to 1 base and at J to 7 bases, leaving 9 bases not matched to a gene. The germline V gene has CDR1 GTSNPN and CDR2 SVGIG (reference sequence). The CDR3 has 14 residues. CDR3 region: CAWSEGQGAREQYF. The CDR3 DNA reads TGTGCCTGGAGTGAGGGTCAGGGGGCGCGTGAGCAGTACTTC.